The 10 T cell receptor beta chains below all came from one sample that was sequenced in a study of blood T cell repertoires in COVID-19 (dated by TCRdb to between 2020 and 2021). Library method: the immunoSEQ multiplex PCR assay. Not all clones reach the TCRdb copy of this immuneACCESS table, which keeps in-frame sequences only. Checked studies attribute under half of the gap to unresolved V genes and leave the rest unexplained. The sample records roughly 56,000 clones, around 92% of which are singletons. The ten largest clones take up around 20% of the sample. Sequencing was carried out using peripheral blood. These receptor sequences come from a human donor in a cohort sampled during active COVID-19.

The count of this clone is one. This sequence joins TRBV19 and TRBJ2-5; 12 bases line up with TRBD2. Germline values: CDR1 LNHDA, CDR2 SQIVND (reference sequence). The V segment lost 3 bases and the J segment 5 bases; nucleotides outside the gene matches: 13. The CDR3 runs to 18 residues. The DNA of the CDR3 is TGTGCCAGTAGTATGGCTTGGCGGCTAGCGGGGGGGCCTGAGACCCAGTACTTC. It translates to CASSMAWRLAGGPETQYF. Full variable domain (outside the CDR3, taken from reference TRBV19 and TRBJ2-5): DGGITQSPKYLFRKEGQNVTLSCEQNLNHDAMYWYRQDPGQGLRLIYYSQIVNDFQKGDIAEGYSVSREKKESFPLTVTSAQKNPTAFYLCASSMAWRLAGGPETQYFGPGTRLLVL.

This chain joins TRBV4-3 and TRBJ1-2; D is unclear. This CDR3 has 18 amino acids. V was cut by 0 bases and J by 2 bases, with 19 bases left in between. The V gene's germline CDR1 is LGHNA and CDR2 YSLEER. CDR3 amino acids: CASSQEVRGNVMNYGYTF. The CDR3 region has the DNA TGCGCCAGCAGCCAAGAAGTACGAGGGAACGTCATGAACTATGGCTACACCTTC.

This clone was found a few times. The chain has TRBV6-1 and TRBJ2-7; 7 nucleotides agree with TRBD2. Trimming cost V 1 base and J 2 bases; bases outside gene matches: 5. Germline V CDR1 and CDR2: MNHNS, SASEGT. This CDR3 comprises 15 residues. CDR3 sequence reads: CASSEVGGGAYEQYF. The CDR3 coding sequence is TGTGCCAGCAGTGAAGTTGGTGGGGGGGCCTACGAGCAGTACTTC.

This chain joins TRBV4-3 and TRBJ2-7; 8 nucleotides agree with TRBD1. Germline CDR1 is LGHNA and CDR2 is YSLEER. The ends lost 1 base at V and 2 bases at J; junction bases unmatched: 4. The CDR3 runs 15 residues. The CDR3 is CASSQVGTGPYEQYF. The CDR3 bases are TGCGCCAGCAGCCAAGTTGGGACAGGCCCCTACGAGCAGTACTTC.

V gene TRBV7-8 combines with J gene TRBJ1-6; no definite D call. Germline CDR1 reads SGHVS; CDR2 reads FQNEAQ. There are 14 residues in the CDR3. V was trimmed by 1 base and J by 14 bases, leaving 15 bases between them. The CDR3 nucleotides read TGTGCCAGCAGCTTAGGGGCCCTTCGTAGGTCCCTCCACTTT. Translation gives CASSLGALRRSLHF.

J is TRBJ2-5 and V is TRBV6-5; TRBD2 agrees at 11 bases. Germline V gene lookup returns CDR1 MNHEY and CDR2 SVGAGI. V gave up 8 bases and J gave up 5 bases; unmatched junction bases: 10. The CDR3 runs 15 residues. The CDR3 spells CASESSGGAGETQYF. In nucleotides, the CDR3 is TGTGCCAGCGAAAGTAGCGGGGGGGCCGGGGAGACCCAGTACTTC.

The V gene is TRBV4-1, the J gene TRBJ2-7, with D possibly being TRBD2 (7 bases). Germline lookup yields CDR1 MGHRA and CDR2 YSYEKL. The germline V and J ends were trimmed by 0 bases and 3 bases, with 15 bases remaining between them. The CDR3 consists of 16 residues. CDR3 region: CASSQDVGGALYEQYF. CDR3 nucleotide sequence: TGCGCCAGCAGCCAAGATGTGGGGGGGGCACTCTACGAGCAGTACTTC.

The chain has TRBV5-5 and TRBJ1-5, with 7 bases lining up with TRBD1. Germline CDR1 SGHKS, CDR2 YYEKEE (reference sequence). The CDR3 covers 14 residues. V lost 1 base, J lost 3 bases, and 1 base stayed unmatched. CDR3 amino acids: CASSLQGDNQPQHF. The CDR3 DNA sequence: TGTGCCAGCAGCTTGCAGGGGGACAATCAGCCCCAGCATTTT.

This chain links TRBV5-1 with TRBJ2-7; weak D call: TRBD2 (6 bases). Germline lookup yields CDR1 SGHRS and CDR2 YFSETQ. CDR3 size: 13 residues. V gave up 4 bases and J gave up 7 bases, with 15 bases separating them. In DNA form, the CDR3 reads TGCGCCAGCAGCACGTTAGTGGAGGGAGAGCAGTACTTC. It encodes CASSTLVEGEQYF.

This chain connects TRBV6-5 to TRBJ1-1, with D perhaps matching TRBD1 (6 bases). Per the germline V gene, CDR1 is MNHEY and CDR2 is SVGAGI. Trimming shortened V by 6 bases and J by 6 bases, and 14 bases separated the two germline ends. The CDR3 runs to 13 residues. The CDR3 protein is CASRQTGRAEAFF. CDR3 nucleotide sequence: TGTGCCAGCAGGCAAACAGGGAGGGCTGAAGCTTTCTTT.